These T cell receptor beta chains were read from a single sample in a study of identical twins. MiXCR, applied by TCRdb to the 5' RACE reads, yields one record per CDR3 protein. The table lists around 240,000 distinct CDR3 sequences, 5.5% to 7% of them singletons. These data also featured in a second study, about yellow fever vaccine responses in identical twins.

Sequencing was done on a sample of memory (CD45RO+) T cells sorted from blood. These receptor sequences come from a woman aged 18-30 years in good health. Both conserved end residues are part of each CDR3. D genes are given only for firm matches. Clone size is stated in some rows and not others, as once, few, many or a class when expanded.

CDR3nt,CDR3aa,j_gene,abundance,d_gene,v_gene
TGTGCCAGCAGCGTCGGACAGGGGTCCCCTGAAGCTTTCTTT,CASSVGQGSPEAFF,TRBJ1-1,many,TRBD1,TRBV9
TGTGCCAGCAGTCGCGGGGGGTCGTGGGAGCAGTTCTTC,CASSRGGSWEQFF,TRBJ2-1,many,TRBD2,TRBV12-3/TRBV12-4
TGCAGTGCTAGGCACCGGGACAGGGGCTACGAGCAGTACTTC,CSARHRDRGYEQYF,TRBJ2-7,.,TRBD1,TRBV20-1
TGTGCCAGCAGACCCGGTCGTGAAATGGGGTCACCCCTCCACTTT,CASRPGREMGSPLHF,TRBJ1-6,many,.,TRBV3-1
TGCGCCAGCAGCCGAACAGGACCGGGACAGAGCACAGATACGCAGTATTTT,CASSRTGPGQSTDTQYF,TRBJ2-3,many,TRBD1,TRBV5-1
TGCGCCAGCAGTAACAGGAACTATGGCTACACCTTC,CASSNRNYGYTF,TRBJ1-2,many,.,TRBV5-1
TGTGCCAGCACTAGCGGGGGGGAAAAATCCTCCTACAATGAGCAGTTCTTC,CASTSGGEKSSYNEQFF,TRBJ2-1,many,TRBD2,TRBV28
TGTGCCAGCAGCTTTCAAACAGAGACCCAGTACTTC,CASSFQTETQYF,TRBJ2-5,many,.,TRBV7-6
TGCAGTGCTAGCGGGACCTTAGGGGAGACCCAGTACTTC,CSASGTLGETQYF,TRBJ2-5,few,.,TRBV20-1
TGTGCCAGCAGCCCATTCAGCGAAACCCCCTCCTACAATGAGCAGTTCTTC,CASSPFSETPSYNEQFF,TRBJ2-1,many,.,TRBV7-3
TGCAGTGCTAGAGTAGCAGGGGTTGACAATCAGCCCCAGCATTTT,CSARVAGVDNQPQHF,TRBJ1-5,.,.,TRBV20-1
TGTGCCAGCAGTACCCGGGGCGACTACGAGCAGTACTTC,CASSTRGDYEQYF,TRBJ2-7,few,.,TRBV12-3/TRBV12-4
TGTGCCAGCAGCCTTGGACAGATAGCCAAAAACATTCAGTACTTC,CASSLGQIAKNIQYF,TRBJ2-4,.,.,TRBV6-1
TGTGCCAGCAGCTTGATATACGAGCAGTACTTC,CASSLIYEQYF,TRBJ2-7,many,.,TRBV5-5
TGCGCCAGCCGGACGGCGAACACTGAAGCTTTCTTT,CASRTANTEAFF,TRBJ1-1,few,.,TRBV5-1
TGTGCCAGCAGCTTAGATTTAGGAGGGGGCCTGGAGACCCAGTACTTC,CASSLDLGGGLETQYF,TRBJ2-5,.,.,TRBV7-2
TGTGCCAGCAGCTCCTCGGGGACCGGTTCAGATACGCAGTATTTT,CASSSSGTGSDTQYF,TRBJ2-3,many,.,TRBV5-5
TGTGCCAGCAGCTCTCCGGGACAGGCAGCACCCCTCCACTTT,CASSSPGQAAPLHF,TRBJ1-6,many,TRBD1,TRBV7-9
TGTGCCAGCAGCCCCATCCCCGGGTACACTGAAGCTTTCTTT,CASSPIPGYTEAFF,TRBJ1-1,.,.,TRBV7-2
TGTGCCAGCCAACGCCAGGGACTAGCGCACAATGAGCAGTTCTTC,CASQRQGLAHNEQFF,TRBJ2-1,many,TRBD2,TRBV28
TGTGCCAGCAGTTACTTCCGCGGGAGGGGATACGAGCAGTACTTC,CASSYFRGRGYEQYF,TRBJ2-7,few,TRBD2,TRBV6-5
TGTGCCAGCAGTTCGGGGACGGGAAAGAGTGAGCAGTTCTTC,CASSSGTGKSEQFF,TRBJ2-1,many,.,TRBV28
TGTGCCAGCAGCCGCGGGCAGGGGAGGGCCGGCACAGATACGCAGTATTTT,CASSRGQGRAGTDTQYF,TRBJ2-3,.,.,TRBV11-2
TGTGCCAGCAGCAGGGACCTTGGGATCTACGCTTTCTTT,CASSRDLGIYAFF,TRBJ1-1,many,.,TRBV12-3/TRBV12-4
TGTGCCAGCAGCTTAGATTCCGGTAGCGGGATTTCAGATACGCAGTATTTT,CASSLDSGSGISDTQYF,TRBJ2-3,few,TRBD2,TRBV11-3
TGCAGTGCTGCGACAGGGTGGACCCAGTACTTC,CSAATGWTQYF,TRBJ2-5,few,TRBD1,TRBV20-1
TGTGCCAGCAGCCCAGAGGGCGGGAGAGGCCACAATGAGCAGTTCTTC,CASSPEGGRGHNEQFF,TRBJ2-1,.,TRBD2,TRBV6-4
TGCGCCAGCAGCGCCCACGAAGATACGCAGTATTTT,CASSAHEDTQYF,TRBJ2-3,.,.,TRBV5-1
TGTGCCAGCTTAACCAATAGGATTCTCTCTGGAAACACCATATATTTT,CASLTNRILSGNTIYF,TRBJ1-3,.,.,TRBV6-1
TGTGCCAGCAGTGTGGAGGGGGACAGCTATAATTCACCCCTCCACTTT,CASSVEGDSYNSPLHF,TRBJ1-6,few,TRBD1,TRBV2
TGTGCCAGCAGCCGTGGACCGGTTACAGACAGGCAGGATACCGGGGAGCTGTTTTTT,CASSRGPVTDRQDTGELFF,TRBJ2-2,few,.,TRBV2
TGTGCCAGCAGTTCCCCCGCGGGGGGAGGTAGGAATGAGCAGTTCTTC,CASSSPAGGGRNEQFF,TRBJ2-1,many,TRBD2,TRBV28
TGTGCCAGCAGCCCTCAAGCGGGGGGGCGCGAGACCCAGTACTTC,CASSPQAGGRETQYF,TRBJ2-5,.,TRBD2,TRBV3-1
TGTGCCAGCAGTCGGGGGACAGCGGGAGGGTACATTCAGTACTTC,CASSRGTAGGYIQYF,TRBJ2-4,few,TRBD2,TRBV3-1
TGTGCCAGCAGCTTAATTCTGGGGGAGAGTCCCGGGGAGCTGTTTTTT,CASSLILGESPGELFF,TRBJ2-2,few,.,TRBV7-3
TGTGCCAGCAGTTTCCTTGGCGGGAGGTCTCTGGGGGAGCAGTACTTC,CASSFLGGRSLGEQYF,TRBJ2-7,few,TRBD2,TRBV28
TGTGCCAGCTCACCACTTGCAGCGGGAGGTTCCTACAATGAGCAGTTCTTC,CASSPLAAGGSYNEQFF,TRBJ2-1,few,TRBD2,TRBV18
TGCGCCAGCAGAGAGGTCGGAAGAAATTACAATGAGCAGTTCTTC,CASREVGRNYNEQFF,TRBJ2-1,many,.,TRBV4-1
TGCGCCAGCAGCCGCCAGTTAAATCAGCCCCAGCATTTT,CASSRQLNQPQHF,TRBJ1-5,many,.,TRBV4-1
TGCGCCAGCAGTGAGGGGACAGGGTCAGTCGAGCAGTACTTC,CASSEGTGSVEQYF,TRBJ2-7,many,TRBD1,TRBV10-2
TGTGCCAGCAGGGGACAACCCCAAGAGACCCAGTACTTC,CASRGQPQETQYF,TRBJ2-5,.,.,TRBV6-1
TGCAGTGCTAGAGATTGGAAGGACGACAGGAACTATGGCTACACCTTC,CSARDWKDDRNYGYTF,TRBJ1-2,many,.,TRBV20-1
TGTGCCAGCAGCTTAGAAGGGTTGAGCAATCAGCCCCAGCATTTT,CASSLEGLSNQPQHF,TRBJ1-5,.,.,TRBV7-2
TGTGCCAGCAGGGTCCCTGACAGGTTTAGCAATCAGCCCCAGCATTTT,CASRVPDRFSNQPQHF,TRBJ1-5,many,.,TRBV28
TGTGCCAGCAAGCTAATGGGAGTAAGCACAGATACGCAGTATTTT,CASKLMGVSTDTQYF,TRBJ2-3,many,.,TRBV11-2
TGTGCCAGCAGCCAAGGGGTAGGGACAGGGAGGAACATTCAGTACTTC,CASSQGVGTGRNIQYF,TRBJ2-4,.,TRBD1,TRBV3-1
TGTGCCAGCTCAACACCCCCTGGGGCAGATACGCAGTATTTT,CASSTPPGADTQYF,TRBJ2-3,.,.,TRBV18
TGTGCCAGCAACGGGGGGGTGGCCAAAAACATTCAGTACTTC,CASNGGVAKNIQYF,TRBJ2-4,.,TRBD2,TRBV12-3/TRBV12-4
TGTGCCAGCAGCGTAGCCATGTCGGCGGTCACAGATACGCAGTATTTT,CASSVAMSAVTDTQYF,TRBJ2-3,.,.,TRBV9
TGTGCCAGCAGTTCAGCGGGAGGATTTAAAGAGACCCAGTACTTC,CASSSAGGFKETQYF,TRBJ2-5,.,TRBD2,TRBV6-2/TRBV6-3
TGTGCCAGCAGGCCACAGGGAACTAGCACAGATACGCAGTATTTT,CASRPQGTSTDTQYF,TRBJ2-3,many,.,TRBV12-3/TRBV12-4
TGTGCCAGCTCTTACAGGCAGACCGATGAAAAACTGTTTTTT,CASSYRQTDEKLFF,TRBJ1-4,few,.,TRBV18
TGTGCCAGCAGAGGGCTAGCGGGAGGCGCGTACTCCTACAATGAGCAGTTCTTC,CASRGLAGGAYSYNEQFF,TRBJ2-1,.,TRBD2,TRBV6-1
TGTGCCAGCAGTGAATACGGACGGAACAATGAGCAGTTCTTC,CASSEYGRNNEQFF,TRBJ2-1,few,.,TRBV6-1
TGTGCCAGCAAACCACAGGGGGCGAACACTGAAGCTTTCTTT,CASKPQGANTEAFF,TRBJ1-1,.,TRBD1,TRBV6-1
TGTGCCACCAGTGACCCGTGGGGGAGGGCCAGAGAGCAGTTCTTC,CATSDPWGRAREQFF,TRBJ2-1,few,TRBD2,TRBV24-1
TGTGCCAGCAGTCCCGGGACTATATCTGGGGCCAACGTCCTGACTTTC,CASSPGTISGANVLTF,TRBJ2-6,few,TRBD2,TRBV3-1